The present T cell receptor beta chain was sequenced within a study of T cell repertoires in cytomegalovirus infection. General observations from the study: It was HLA-C-restricted CMV-specific TCR beta clonotypes that dominated the response ex vivo. Adding up the frequency of public TCR beta families identified people who carried CMV plus the relevant HLA.

Via MiXCR, TCRdb re-called the reads, giving one row per CDR3 protein. Counted here are hundreds of thousands of distinct CDR3 sequences, 20% to 25% occurring once; the ten biggest clones make up roughly 8%. In its sample, this clonotype was seen a few times. No antigen is known for it. The CDR3 totals 17 residues. The V segment lost 6 bases and the J segment 2 bases; nucleotides outside the gene matches: 10. The germline V gene has CDR1 SEHNR and CDR2 FQNEAQ (reference sequence). The chain couples TRBV7-9 to TRBJ1-2; 12 bases map to TRBD1. The sequence was collected from a human donor in good health (CMV status not recorded). Some clones in this sample may be carry-over from other donors' samples. Sequencing was performed on CD8+ T cells from PBMCs. This CDR3 reads CASRPGQGAFTNYGYTF. CDR3 nucleotide sequence: TGTGCCAGCAGGCCGGGACAGGGGGCATTTACGAACTATGGCTACACCTTC. Variable domain in full (rest from reference TRBV7-9 and TRBJ1-2): DTGVSQNPRHKITKRGQNVTFRCDPISEHNRLYWYRQTLGQGPEFLTYFQNEAQLEKSRLLSDRFSAERPKGSFSTLEIQRTEQGDSAMYLCASRPGQGAFTNYGYTFGSGTRLTVV.